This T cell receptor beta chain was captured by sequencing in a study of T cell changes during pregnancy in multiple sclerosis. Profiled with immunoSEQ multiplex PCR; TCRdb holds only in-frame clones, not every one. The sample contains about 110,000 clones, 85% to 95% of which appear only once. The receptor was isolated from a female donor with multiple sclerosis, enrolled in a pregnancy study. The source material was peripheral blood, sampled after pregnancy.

The CDR3 loop is CSLQTSTDTQYF. Here the CDR3 DNA reads TGCAGCCTCCAGACTAGCACAGATACGCAGTATTTT. This chain connects TRBV29-1 to TRBJ2-3; D is uncertain. Germline CDR1 is SQVTM and CDR2 is ANQGSEA. V lost 8 bases and J lost 0, with 9 bases in between. The CDR3 consists of 12 residues.